The 10 T cell receptor beta chains below were found in one sample sequenced in a study of T cell repertoires in cytomegalovirus infection. TCRdb fed the reads into MiXCR, producing one record per CDR3 protein. The sample shows roughly 250,000 distinct CDR3 sequences, around 12% of them seen only once. The specimen was PBMCs. These TCRs come from a human donor in good health (CMV status not recorded). Some clones in this sample may be carry-over from other donors' samples.

This clonotype qualifies as medium-sized. The DNA of the CDR3 is TGTGCCAGCAGCTACGTGGGACAGGGAGATGGCTACACCTTC. Translating gives CASSYVGQGDGYTF. The gene calls are TRBV7-2 and TRBJ1-2, with 9 bases matching TRBD1. V gave up 4 bases and J gave up 6 bases; unmatched junction bases: 6. The germline gives CDR1 SGHTA, CDR2 FQGNSA. This CDR3 is 14 amino acids long.

This clonotype was seen only once. The CDR3 here is CSVPRDRGLRTDTQYF. CDR3 sequence (DNA): TGCAGCGTCCCCCGGGACAGGGGGCTTCGCACAGATACGCAGTATTTT. V gene TRBV29-1 combines with J gene TRBJ2-3, with TRBD1 identical over 12 bases. Trimming took 6 bases from V and 1 from J; bases not matched to a gene: 8. The germline gives CDR1 SQVTM, CDR2 ANQGSEA. CDR3 length: 16 residues.

In this sample, this clonotype turned up many times. The V gene is TRBV7-2, the J gene TRBJ1-2; possible D gene TRBD1, 5 bases. The CDR3 has 14 amino acids. Trimming removed 8 bases from V and 8 bases from J, with 21 bases in between. Germline V gives CDR1 SGHTA, CDR2 FQGNSA. CDR3 in amino acids: CASSQEVGAGGYTF. CDR3 coding DNA: TGTGCCAGCTCCCAAGAAGTAGGGGCCGGGGGCTACACCTTC. The whole variable domain, filled in from reference TRBV7-2 and TRBJ1-2, reads GAGVSQSPSNKVTEKGKDVELRCDPISGHTALYWYRQSLGQGLEFLIYFQGNSAPDKSGLPSDRFSAERTGGSVSTLTIQRTQQEDSAVYLCASSQEVGAGGYTFGSGTRLTVV.

A few counts support this clonotype. The J gene is TRBJ2-5, the V gene TRBV18; no clear D gene. CDR1 KGHSH and CDR2 LQKENI come from the germline V gene. This CDR3 has 11 amino acids. V lost 6 bases to trimming and J lost 6 bases, with 8 bases between them. The CDR3 DNA follows: TGTGCCAGCTCCGACCGCCAGACCCAGTACTTC. It encodes CASSDRQTQYF.

There are a few counts of this clonotype. The V call is TRBV20-1, the J call TRBJ2-1; tentatively, D is TRBD2 (7 bases). The CDR3 is 15 amino acids. The V gene lost 3 bases and the J gene lost 2 bases, with 14 bases spanning the gap. From germline, CDR1 is DFQATT and CDR2 SNEGSKA (reference sequence). CDR3 amino acids: CSASRGRGAYNEQFF. Written as DNA, the CDR3 is TGCAGTGCTAGTCGAGGGAGGGGGGCCTACAATGAGCAGTTCTTC.

This chain joins TRBV2 and TRBJ1-2; 8 bases line up with TRBD1. Germline V CDR1 and CDR2: SNHLY, FYNNEI. V lost 4 bases, J lost 5 bases, and 6 bases stayed unmatched. The CDR3 has 14 amino acids. As DNA, the CDR3 is TGTGCCAGCAGTGCGAGGACAGGGAGTTATGGCTACACCTTC. Amino acid sequence: CASSARTGSYGYTF. Complete variable domain (other parts from reference TRBV2 and TRBJ1-2): EPEVTQTPSHQVTQMGQEVILRCVPISNHLYFYWYRQILGQKVEFLVSFYNNEISEKSEIFDDQFSVERPDGSNFTLKIRSTKLEDSAMYFCASSARTGSYGYTFGSGTRLTVV.

In its sample, this clonotype was seen many times. V gene TRBV7-2 combines with J gene TRBJ2-3, with D perhaps matching TRBD2 (5 bases). CDR3 length: 17 amino acids. V lost 5 bases, J lost 0 bases, and 18 bases lay in between. Germline CDR1 and CDR2: SGHTA and FQGNSA. CDR3 residues: CASSASIARTSTDTQYF. In DNA, the CDR3 is TGTGCCAGCAGCGCTTCCATAGCGAGGACTAGCACAGATACGCAGTATTTT.

This clonotype was found a few times. The V call is TRBV11-3, the J call TRBJ2-3; 9 nucleotides line up with TRBD2. The CDR3 runs to 17 residues. Germline CDR1 and CDR2: SGHNT and YENEEA. With V trimmed by 5 bases and J by 2 bases, 11 bases remained unmatched. The CDR3 region has the DNA TGTGCCAGCAGCCCTCCTGCAGCGGGAGGTCTCACAGATACGCAGTATTTT. It translates to CASSPPAAGGLTDTQYF.

This clonotype was detected only a few times. The V gene is TRBV28, the J gene TRBJ1-4; possible D gene TRBD1, 6 bases. V was clipped by 5 bases and J by 7 bases, with 14 bases between them. The CDR3 has 14 amino acids. Germline assignment: CDR1 MDHEN and CDR2 SYDVKM. The CDR3 DNA reads as TGTGCCAGCAGTAGGGACACCCGCGGTGAAAAACTGTTTTTT. This codes for CASSRDTRGEKLFF.

This clonotype was observed a few times. This sequence joins TRBV20-1 and TRBJ1-2; D gene uncertain. The ends were cut back, 1 base at V and 2 bases at J, with 8 bases in the middle. The CDR3 has 13 amino acids. Germline CDR1 and CDR2: DFQATT and SNEGSKA (reference sequence). The CDR3 DNA is TGCAGTGCTAGAGGGTCAGAGAACTATGGCTACACCTTC. This translates into CSARGSENYGYTF.